This TCR beta chain derives from a study of OX40 agonist ivuxolimab in advanced cancers. On this clone itself: Antigen specificity is unknown.

Study results and limitations: CD8+ T cells showed, on average, more clonal expansion than CD4+ cells.

Sampling times: baseline, cycle 4 day 1, cycle 7 day 1. Profiled with immunoSEQ multiplex PCR; TCRdb holds only in-frame clones, not every one. There are 45,000 to 65,000 clones in the sample; more than 85% occur only once, and 8.7% lies in the top ten. This receptor was obtained from an adult with an advanced solid tumor such as melanoma, head and neck, liver or kidney cancer. Sequenced here: CD4+ or CD8+ T cells sorted from blood, sampled in a trial of the OX40 agonist ivuxolimab.

The chain's CDR3 is CASMGGTQETQYF. The CDR3 region has the DNA TGTGCCAGCATGGGGGGGACCCAAGAGACCCAGTACTTC. The chain combines TRBV27 with TRBJ2-5, with 7 bases lining up with TRBD2. The CDR3 sequence is 13 residues long. J lost 1 base, V lost 7 bases, and 3 bases had no gene match. CDR1 is MNHEY, CDR2 SMNVEV, per germline (reference sequence).